These 28 T cell receptor beta chains share one sample of origin, sequenced in a study of shared clonotypes between healthy human individuals. Clones were read by immunoSEQ multiplex PCR, and TCRdb kept only the in-frame ones, dropping some. Here the sample spans about 800,000 clones, 90% to 98% being singletons. Naive CD8 isolation took CD45RO-negative cells positively selected for CCR7 and excluded terminally differentiated effector memory CD45RA+ cells. The sequencing sample was made of naive CD8+ T cells sorted from blood. The receptors originated from a man aged 30 to 45 in good health.

V usage is TRBV15 and J usage is TRBJ2-1, with TRBD2 matching 7 bases. Trimming removed 1 base from V and 0 bases from J; junction bases left unmatched: 6. This CDR3 contains 17 residues. Per germline, CDR1 LNHNV and CDR2 YYDKDF (reference sequence). The chain's CDR3 is CATSRVPSSGSYNEQFF. The CDR3 DNA is TGTGCCACCAGCAGAGTCCCCTCTAGCGGCTCCTACAATGAGCAGTTCTTC.

The chain links TRBV4-1 to TRBJ2-5; 11 bases match TRBD2. Trimming removed 1 base from V and 1 base from J; junction bases left unmatched: 11. Germline V CDR1 and CDR2: MGHRA, YSYEKL. The CDR3 extends over 19 amino acids. DNA of the CDR3: TGCGCCAGCAGCCAAGGAATAGCGGGAGGGGGTACCGGCCAAGAGACCCAGTACTTC. Protein: CASSQGIAGGGTGQETQYF.

The chain recombines TRBV5-5 with TRBJ2-3, with D unclear. Germline V gene data show CDR1 as SGHKS and CDR2 as YYEKEE (reference sequence). The V end lost 0 bases, the J end lost 4 bases, and 3 bases lay between the germline ends. The CDR3 spans 12 residues. In DNA form, the CDR3 reads TGTGCCAGCAGCTTGGGTGCAGATACGCAGTATTTT. Protein sequence: CASSLGADTQYF.

This rearrangement joins TRBV7-6 to TRBJ2-3; D gene unclear. The CDR3 runs to 16 residues. Germline values: CDR1 SGHVS, CDR2 FNYEAQ. The CDR3 sequence is CAAGKIISFCTDTQYF. CDR3 sequence (DNA): TGTGCAGCAGGTAAAATAATATCCTTTTGCACAGATACGCAGTATTTT.

The rearrangement joins TRBV4-1 to TRBJ2-2; maybe TRBD2 (5 bases). CDR3 length: 15 amino acids. Germline-derived CDR1 and CDR2 are MGHRA and YSYEKL. V dropped 4 bases and J dropped 6 bases, with 15 bases sitting between them. CDR3 bases: TGCGCCAGCAGCCCTCAATTAGGGAGATCCGGGGAGCTGTTTTTT. Protein sequence: CASSPQLGRSGELFF.

The rearrangement uses TRBV9 and TRBJ2-3, with D unclear. The germline V and J ends were trimmed by 3 bases and 4 bases, with 12 bases remaining between them. The CDR3 totals 14 residues. Germline CDR1 and CDR2: SGDLS and YYNGEE. The chain's CDR3 is CASSDPRISDTQYF. CDR3 bases: TGTGCCAGCAGCGACCCCAGGATATCAGATACGCAGTATTTT.

This rearrangement joins TRBV7-9 to TRBJ2-3, with D hard to call. CDR1 SEHNR and CDR2 FQNEAQ come from the germline V gene (reference sequence). Deletions cut 1 base from V and 2 bases from J, with 4 bases between. This CDR3 has 13 residues. The DNA for the CDR3 is TGTGCCAGCAGCTTAGTTCTCACAGATACGCAGTATTTT. Its translation: CASSLVLTDTQYF.

V is TRBV11-2 and J is TRBJ2-7; D unresolved. The CDR3 contains 13 residues. V lost 7 bases and J 3 bases, leaving 13 bases between the germline ends. From germline, CDR1 is SGHAT and CDR2 FQNNGV. DNA of the CDR3: TGTGCCAGCACCCGTTCAGGCTACTACGAGCAGTACTTC. Translating gives CASTRSGYYEQYF.

Points on this clone: Other DNA sequences in this sample translate to the same CDR3. J is TRBJ2-3 and V is TRBV5-1; D uncertain. Per germline, CDR1 SGHRS and CDR2 YFSETQ. Trimming took off 4 bases at V and 6 bases at J, with 9 bases between the two ends. This CDR3 is 12 amino acids long. This CDR3 is CASSLGADTQYF. CDR3 coding DNA: TGCGCCAGCAGCCTGGGTGCCGATACGCAGTATTTT.

The V call is TRBV7-7, the J call TRBJ2-3; D not resolved. This CDR3 comprises 13 residues. V shed 3 bases and J shed 6 bases, with 10 bases lying between them. Germline CDR1 SSHAT, CDR2 FNYEAQ (reference sequence). As DNA, the CDR3 is TGTGCCAGCAGCTTTCGAGCCATTGATACGCAGTATTTT. This translates into CASSFRAIDTQYF.

J is TRBJ2-7 and V is TRBV6-5; no reliable D call. The CDR3 runs to 13 residues. Trimming left V 6 bases short and J 4 bases short, with 13 bases between. CDR1 is MNHEY, CDR2 SVGAGI, per germline. The CDR3 is CASRAGPLYEQYF. CDR3 DNA: TGTGCCAGCAGGGCAGGACCCTTATACGAGCAGTACTTC.

The chain couples TRBV27 to TRBJ2-7, with D maybe TRBD2 (6 bases). CDR1 MNHEY and CDR2 SMNVEV come from the germline V gene (reference sequence). Trimming left V 6 bases short and J 6 bases short, with 15 bases between. This CDR3 is built from 13 residues. CDR3 in DNA: TGTGCCAGCAGCCCCTGGACTAAGAGCGAGCAGTACTTC. Translating gives CASSPWTKSEQYF.

This chain connects TRBV7-9 to TRBJ2-7; the D gene could be TRBD1 or TRBD2 (6 bases each). V lost 1 base to trimming and J lost 2 bases, with 21 bases between them. Germline CDR1 reads SEHNR; CDR2 reads FQNEAQ (reference sequence). The CDR3 is 18 amino acids. The CDR3 coding sequence is TGTGCCAGCAGCTTAGTAGGATGGGGGGCAGACATTACCTACGAGCAGTACTTC. It is translated as CASSLVGWGADITYEQYF.

Notes on this clone: Other DNA sequences of this sample code for an identical CDR3. This rearrangement joins TRBV11-2 to TRBJ2-2; D uncertain. Per the germline V gene, CDR1 is SGHAT and CDR2 is FQNNGV. V dropped 3 bases and J dropped 5 bases, with 4 bases sitting between them. The CDR3 runs to 12 residues. DNA for the CDR3: TGTGCCAGCAGCTTCGGTACCGGGGAGCTGTTTTTT. Translated: CASSFGTGELFF.

The chain employs TRBV27 and TRBJ2-2, with D tentatively TRBD1 (5 bases). Between the trimmed V and J ends, which lost 4 bases and 5 bases, there was a span of 11 bases. Germline values: CDR1 MNHEY, CDR2 SMNVEV (reference sequence). There are 14 residues in the CDR3. The CDR3 nucleotides read TGTGCCAGCAGTTCAGCTAGGGGAACCGGGGAGCTGTTTTTT. Translating it yields CASSSARGTGELFF.

The V and J genes are TRBV28 and TRBJ2-7; 10 nucleotides match TRBD2. Germline-derived CDR1 and CDR2 are MDHEN and SYDVKM. The J segment lost 5 bases and the V segment lost 3 bases, leaving 7 bases of the junction unmatched. The CDR3 runs to 15 residues. CDR3: CASSFFSGRTHEQYF. The CDR3 bases are TGTGCCAGCAGTTTCTTTAGCGGGAGGACCCACGAGCAGTACTTC.

CDR3 in amino acids: CASLDLSGRFGNEQFF. CDR3 DNA: TGTGCCAGCCTAGACCTAAGCGGGAGATTCGGCAATGAGCAGTTCTTC. The chain couples TRBV28 to TRBJ2-1, with 8 bases that match TRBD2. The CDR3 covers 16 residues. Germline V CDR1 and CDR2: MDHEN, SYDVKM. With 8 bases clipped from V and 6 bases from J, the junction kept 15 bases outside the gene matches.

With respect to this clone: Distinct nucleotide sequences in the sample also encode this CDR3. The J gene is TRBJ2-1, the V gene TRBV29-1, with 8 bases aligning to TRBD1. The CDR3 consists of 12 residues. Trimming cost V 6 bases and J 4 bases; bases outside gene matches: 2. Germline-derived CDR1 and CDR2 are SQVTM and ANQGSEA. The CDR3 region is CSVGQGYNEQFF. CDR3 in DNA: TGCAGCGTCGGACAGGGTTACAATGAGCAGTTCTTC.

This chain links TRBV27 with TRBJ2-3; tentatively, D is TRBD2 (7 bases). V lost 11 bases and J 9 bases, leaving 27 bases between the germline ends. This CDR3 is 15 amino acids long. The V gene's germline CDR1 is MNHEY and CDR2 SMNVEV (reference sequence). CDR3 amino acids: CASAFSAGEGLTQYF. For the CDR3, the DNA is TGTGCCTCAGCATTTTCGGCAGGGGAGGGTTTAACGCAGTATTTT.

As to this clone: Sequence at one end of the junction differs from germline and may be a read error. This sequence joins TRBV7-9 and TRBJ2-2; no reliable D call. This CDR3 is built from 13 residues. Germline V gene lookup returns CDR1 SEHNR and CDR2 FQNEAQ (reference sequence). DNA for the CDR3: TGTGCCAGCAGCTTAGCGAACCCCGGGGAGCTGTTTTTT. This codes for CASSLANPGELFF. Drawing the rest from reference TRBV7-9 and TRBJ2-2, the complete variable domain is DTGVSQNPRHKITKRGQNVTFRCDPISEHNRLYWYRQTLGQGPEFLTYFQNEAQLEKSRLLSDRFSAERPKGSFSTLEIQRTEQGDSAMYLCASSLANPGELFFGEGSRLTVL.

This CDR3 reads CSVAGTGAHEQYF. The CDR3 nucleotides read TGCAGCGTTGCCGGGACAGGGGCCCACGAGCAGTACTTC. This chain joins TRBV29-1 and TRBJ2-7; the match to TRBD1 covers 10 bases. This CDR3 contains 13 residues. Germline-derived CDR1 and CDR2 are SQVTM and ANQGSEA. Trimming at V came to 4 bases and at J to 5 bases, leaving 5 bases not matched to a gene.

This clone was recorded only once. The rearrangement links TRBV9 to TRBJ2-1, with 7 bases aligning to TRBD1. Germline values: CDR1 SGDLS, CDR2 YYNGEE. V shed 0 bases and J 1 base; nucleotides not matched to a gene: 4. The CDR3 sequence is 16 residues long. The CDR3 reads CASSVVDRPSYNEQFF. The CDR3, as DNA: TGTGCCAGCAGCGTAGTGGACAGGCCGTCCTACAATGAGCAGTTCTTC. The full variable domain, in which reference TRBV9 and TRBJ2-1 provide the parts outside the CDR3, is DSGVTQTPKHLITATGQRVTLRCSPRSGDLSVYWYQQSLDQGLQFLIQYYNGEERAKGNILERFSAQQFPDLHSELNLSSLELGDSALYFCASSVVDRPSYNEQFFGPGTRLTVL.

Comment on this clone: This sample includes further DNA sequences coding for the same CDR3. This chain links TRBV6-5 with TRBJ2-1; D may be TRBD2 (5 bases). Germline V CDR1 and CDR2: MNHEY, SVGAGI. The length of the CDR3 is 14 residues. V dropped 4 bases and J dropped 4 bases, with 11 bases sitting between them. CDR3 region: CASSLAGSYNEQFF. The CDR3 bases are TGTGCCAGCAGTTTGGCGGGTAGTTACAATGAGCAGTTCTTC.

The V gene is TRBV6-6, the J gene TRBJ2-7; 7 positions match TRBD1. The length of the CDR3 is 14 residues. The V segment lost 6 bases and the J segment 3 bases; nucleotides outside the gene matches: 8. Germline CDR1 MNHNY, CDR2 SVGAGI (reference sequence). In nucleotides, the CDR3 is TGTGCCAGCAGACCAGGACAGGTAGGCTACGAGCAGTACTTC. Amino acids: CASRPGQVGYEQYF.

The chain carries TRBV15 and TRBJ2-7; D is unclear. CDR1 is LNHNV and CDR2 is YYDKDF in the germline V gene (reference sequence). V was pared by 4 bases and J by 1 base, with 11 bases between. The CDR3 loop spans 14 amino acids. The CDR3 is CATSTTDGSYEQYF. For the CDR3, the DNA is TGTGCCACCAGCACCACCGACGGATCCTACGAGCAGTACTTC.

The chain has TRBV27 and TRBJ2-1, with 8 nucleotides matching TRBD2. CDR3 length equals 14 residues. V lost 5 bases, J lost 6 bases, and 6 bases stayed unmatched. The germline CDR1 and CDR2 sequences are MNHEY and SMNVEV (reference sequence). CDR3 bases: TGTGCCAGCAGTGTTCAACTAGCGGTCAATGAGCAGTTCTTC. Translation: CASSVQLAVNEQFF.

This clone turned up a few times. The gene calls are TRBV19 and TRBJ2-5; TRBD2 agrees at 8 bases. CDR1 is LNHDA, CDR2 SQIVND, per germline (reference sequence). The CDR3 is 16 amino acids. V shed 3 bases, J shed 0 bases, and the junction held 6 bases outside the gene matches. The CDR3 reads CASSIRAGEYQETQYF. As DNA, the CDR3 is TGTGCCAGTAGTATTAGAGCGGGAGAGTACCAAGAGACCCAGTACTTC.

CDR3 bases: TGCGCCAGCAGCTTGGAGGTAGACTATGGCTACACCTTC. It encodes CASSLEVDYGYTF. The V gene is TRBV5-1, the J gene TRBJ1-2; unclear D gene. Trimming cost V 0 bases and J 3 bases, with 6 bases left between them. From germline, CDR1 is SGHRS and CDR2 YFSETQ. The CDR3 is 13 residues long.